The source of this TCR beta chain is a study of blood T cell repertoires in COVID-19. Turning to the study itself: Samples of COVID-19 (acute and convalescent) were obtained from the United States, Italy and Spain.

In the authors' methods: Nucleated cell number was recorded as an estimate derived from reference gene primer amplification. Some clones are missing from TCRdb's copy, which holds only in-frame ones; the method was immunoSEQ multiplex PCR. V and J calls and clone size follow that table, whereas D and trimming were derived from the DNA. Among more than 95,000 clones listed, about 91% were seen once. The receptor's source is a human donor in a cohort sampled during active COVID-19. Sequencing was performed on peripheral blood.

CDR3 coding DNA: TGTGCCAGCAGCTTAGGCACTAACACCGGGGAGCTGTTTTTT. Translated: CASSLGTNTGELFF. The V call is TRBV7-2, the J call TRBJ2-2; D not certain. Germline V gene lookup returns CDR1 SGHTA and CDR2 FQGNSA. Trimming stripped 1 base from V and 2 bases from J, with 5 bases between. The CDR3 totals 14 residues.